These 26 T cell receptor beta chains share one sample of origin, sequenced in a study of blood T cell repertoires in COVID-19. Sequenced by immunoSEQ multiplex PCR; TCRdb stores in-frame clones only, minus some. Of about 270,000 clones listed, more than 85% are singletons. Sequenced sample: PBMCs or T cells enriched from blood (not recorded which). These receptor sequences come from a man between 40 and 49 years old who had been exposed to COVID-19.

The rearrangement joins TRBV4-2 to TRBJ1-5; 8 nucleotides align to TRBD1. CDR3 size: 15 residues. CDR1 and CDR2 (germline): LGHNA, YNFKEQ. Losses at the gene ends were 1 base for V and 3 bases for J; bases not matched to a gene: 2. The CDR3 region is CASSQGTGFNQPQHF. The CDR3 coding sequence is TGTGCCAGCAGCCAAGGGACAGGGTTCAATCAGCCCCAGCATTTT.

CDR3 residues: CASSLALGDTQYF. CDR3 coding DNA: TGTGCCAGCAGTCTGGCCCTAGGAGATACGCAGTATTTT. The J gene is TRBJ2-3, the V gene TRBV12-3 or TRBV12-4, with no clear D. CDR3 length: 13 residues. Between the trimmed V and J ends, which lost 5 bases and 5 bases, there was a span of 11 bases.

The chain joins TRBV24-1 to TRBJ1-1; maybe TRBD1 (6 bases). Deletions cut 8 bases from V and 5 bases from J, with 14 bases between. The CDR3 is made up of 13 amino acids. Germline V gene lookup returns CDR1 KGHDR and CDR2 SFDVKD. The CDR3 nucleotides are TGTGCCACCACCAGGGGAGATGGGACTGAAGCTTTCTTT. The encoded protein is CATTRGDGTEAFF.

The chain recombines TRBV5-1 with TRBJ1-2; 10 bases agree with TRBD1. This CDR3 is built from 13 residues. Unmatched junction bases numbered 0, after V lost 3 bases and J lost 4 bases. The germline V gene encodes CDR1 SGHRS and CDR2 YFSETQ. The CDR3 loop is CASSWTGGYGYTF. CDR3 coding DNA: TGCGCCAGCAGCTGGACAGGGGGCTATGGCTACACCTTC.

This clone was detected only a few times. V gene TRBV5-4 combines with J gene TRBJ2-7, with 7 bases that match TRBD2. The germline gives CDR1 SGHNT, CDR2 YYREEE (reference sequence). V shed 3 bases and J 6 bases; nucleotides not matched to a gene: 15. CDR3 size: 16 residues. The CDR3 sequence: CASSSGEGTGAIEQYF. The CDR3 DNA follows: TGTGCCAGCAGCTCGGGGGAGGGGACTGGGGCGATCGAGCAGTACTTC.

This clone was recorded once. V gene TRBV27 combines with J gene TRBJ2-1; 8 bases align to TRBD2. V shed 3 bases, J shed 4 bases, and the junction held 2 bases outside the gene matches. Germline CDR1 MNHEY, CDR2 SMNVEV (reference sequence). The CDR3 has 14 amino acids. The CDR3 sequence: CASSFSGVYNEQFF. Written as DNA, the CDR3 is TGTGCCAGCAGTTTTAGCGGGGTGTACAATGAGCAGTTCTTC.

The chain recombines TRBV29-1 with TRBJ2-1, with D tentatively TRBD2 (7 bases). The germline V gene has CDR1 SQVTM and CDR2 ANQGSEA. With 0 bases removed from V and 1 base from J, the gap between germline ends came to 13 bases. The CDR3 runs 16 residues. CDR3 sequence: CSVEDLEGGSYNEQFF. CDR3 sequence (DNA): TGCAGCGTTGAAGATCTTGAGGGGGGGTCCTACAATGAGCAGTTCTTC.

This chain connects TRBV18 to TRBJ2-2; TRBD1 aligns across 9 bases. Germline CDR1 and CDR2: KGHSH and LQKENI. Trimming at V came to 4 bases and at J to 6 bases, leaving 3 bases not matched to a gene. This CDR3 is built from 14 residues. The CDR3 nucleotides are TGTGCCAGCTCACGACAGGGGGTTTCCGGGGAGCTGTTTTTT. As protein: CASSRQGVSGELFF.

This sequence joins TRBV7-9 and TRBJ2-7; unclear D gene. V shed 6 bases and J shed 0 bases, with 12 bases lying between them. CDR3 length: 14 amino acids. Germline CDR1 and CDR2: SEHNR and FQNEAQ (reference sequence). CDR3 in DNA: TGTGCCAGCAGTACCAGCGCCAGCTCCTACGAGCAGTACTTC. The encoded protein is CASSTSASSYEQYF.

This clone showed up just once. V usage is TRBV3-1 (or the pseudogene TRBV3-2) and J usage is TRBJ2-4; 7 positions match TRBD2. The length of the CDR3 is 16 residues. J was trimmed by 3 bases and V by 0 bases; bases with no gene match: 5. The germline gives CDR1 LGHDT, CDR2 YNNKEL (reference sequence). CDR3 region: CASSQDGGGGKNIQYF. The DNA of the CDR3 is TGTGCCAGCAGCCAAGACGGTGGCGGGGGCAAAAACATTCAGTACTTC.

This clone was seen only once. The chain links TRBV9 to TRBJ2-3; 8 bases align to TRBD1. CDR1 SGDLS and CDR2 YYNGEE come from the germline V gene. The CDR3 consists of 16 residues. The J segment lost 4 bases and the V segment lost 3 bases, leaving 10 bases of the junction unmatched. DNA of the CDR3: TGTGCCAGCAGCGCGACACAGGGGGACGGCGCAGATACGCAGTATTTT. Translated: CASSATQGDGADTQYF.

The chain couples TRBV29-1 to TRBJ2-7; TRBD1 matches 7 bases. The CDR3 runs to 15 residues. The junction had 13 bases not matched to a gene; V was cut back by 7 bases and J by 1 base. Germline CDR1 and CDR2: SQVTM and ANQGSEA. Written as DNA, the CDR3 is TGCAGCGCCGACGGTACAGGGGATCCATCCTACGAGCAGTACTTC. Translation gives CSADGTGDPSYEQYF.

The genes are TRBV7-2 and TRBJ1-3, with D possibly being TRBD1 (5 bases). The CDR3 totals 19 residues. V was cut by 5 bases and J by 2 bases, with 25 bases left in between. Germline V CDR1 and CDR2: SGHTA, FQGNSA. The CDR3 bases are TGTGCCAGCAGCCACTCCGGGACGGGGGGTATTTACGCTGGAAACACCATATATTTT. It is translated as CASSHSGTGGIYAGNTIYF.

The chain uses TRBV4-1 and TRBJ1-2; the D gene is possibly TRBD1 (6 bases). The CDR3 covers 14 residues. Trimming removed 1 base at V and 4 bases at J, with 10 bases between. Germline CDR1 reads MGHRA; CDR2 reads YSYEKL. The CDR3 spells CASSQGQVAYGYTF. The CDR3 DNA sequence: TGCGCCAGCAGCCAAGGACAGGTCGCCTATGGCTACACCTTC.

In DNA, the CDR3 is TGTGCCAGCAGCTCCCAGGCGGGACGGCAAGAGACCCAGTACTTC. Translation gives CASSSQAGRQETQYF. This rearrangement joins TRBV7-2 to TRBJ2-5, with D perhaps TRBD2 (6 bases). The CDR3 contains 15 residues. Germline-derived CDR1 and CDR2 are SGHTA and FQGNSA. Trimming shortened V by 4 bases and J by 2 bases, and 14 bases separated the two germline ends.

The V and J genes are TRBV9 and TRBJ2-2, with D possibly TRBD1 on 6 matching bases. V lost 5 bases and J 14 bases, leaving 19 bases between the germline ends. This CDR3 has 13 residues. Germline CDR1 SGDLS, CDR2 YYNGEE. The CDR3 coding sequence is TGTGCCAGCAGTACCGGGACACCTACATCCCTGTTTTTT. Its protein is CASSTGTPTSLFF.

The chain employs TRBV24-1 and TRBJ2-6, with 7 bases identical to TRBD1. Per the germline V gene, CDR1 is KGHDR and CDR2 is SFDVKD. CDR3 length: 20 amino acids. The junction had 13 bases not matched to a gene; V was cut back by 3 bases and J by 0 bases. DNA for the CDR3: TGTGCCACCAGTGATCCCAGGGACAGCAAACAACTCTCTGGGGCCAACGTCCTGACTTTC. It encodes CATSDPRDSKQLSGANVLTF.

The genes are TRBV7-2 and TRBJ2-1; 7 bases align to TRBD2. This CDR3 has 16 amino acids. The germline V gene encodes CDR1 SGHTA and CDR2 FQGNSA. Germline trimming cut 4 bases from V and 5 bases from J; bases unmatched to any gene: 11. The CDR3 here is CASSYLPSGRNNEQFF. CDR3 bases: TGTGCCAGCAGCTACCTACCTAGCGGTCGAAACAATGAGCAGTTCTTC. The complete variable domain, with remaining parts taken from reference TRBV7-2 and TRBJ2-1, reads GAGVSQSPSNKVTEKGKDVELRCDPISGHTALYWYRQSLGQGLEFLIYFQGNSAPDKSGLPSDRFSAERTGGSVSTLTIQRTQQEDSAVYLCASSYLPSGRNNEQFFGPGTRLTVL.

DNA of the CDR3: TGTGCCAGCAGCCAAGAAAGTGCGGGAGTCCTGAATGAGCAGTTCTTC. It specifies CASSQESAGVLNEQFF. The chain couples TRBV14 to TRBJ2-1; 7 nucleotides align to TRBD2. The CDR3 runs 16 residues. V was clipped by 0 bases and J by 7 bases; unmatched bases: 9. Germline V lookup: CDR1 SGHDN, CDR2 FVKESK. Using reference TRBV14 and TRBJ2-1 for the parts outside the CDR3, the full variable domain is EAGVTQFPSHSVIEKGQTVTLRCDPISGHDNLYWYRRVMGKEIKFLLHFVKESKQDESGMPNNRFLAERTGGTYSTLKVQPAELEDSGVYFCASSQESAGVLNEQFFGPGTRLTVL.

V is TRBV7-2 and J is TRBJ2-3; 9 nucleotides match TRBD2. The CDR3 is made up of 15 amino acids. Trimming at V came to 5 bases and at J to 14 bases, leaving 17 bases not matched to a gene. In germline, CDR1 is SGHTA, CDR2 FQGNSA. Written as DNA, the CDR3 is TGTGCCAGCAGCCCGCATGAAACTCTAGCGGGGCGGCTGTATTTT. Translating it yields CASSPHETLAGRLYF.

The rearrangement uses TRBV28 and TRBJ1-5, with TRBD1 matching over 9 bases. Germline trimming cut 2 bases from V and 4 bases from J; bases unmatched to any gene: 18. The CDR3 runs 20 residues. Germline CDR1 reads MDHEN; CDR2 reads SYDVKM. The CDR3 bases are TGTGCCAGCAGTTTACGCCCCGGGACAGGGAAACGGTGGATTAATCAGCCCCAGCATTTT. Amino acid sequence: CASSLRPGTGKRWINQPQHF. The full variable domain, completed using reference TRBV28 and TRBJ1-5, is DVKVTQSSRYLVKRTGEKVFLECVQDMDHENMFWYRQDPGLGLRLIYFSYDVKMKEKGDIPEGYSVSREKKERFSLILESASTNQTSMYLCASSLRPGTGKRWINQPQHFGDGTRLSIL.

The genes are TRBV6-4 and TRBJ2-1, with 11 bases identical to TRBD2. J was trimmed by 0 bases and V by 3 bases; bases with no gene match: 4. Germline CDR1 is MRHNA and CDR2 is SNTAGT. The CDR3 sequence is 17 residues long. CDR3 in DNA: TGTGCCAGCAGTGAGGTTCTAGCGGGAGGCTCCTACAATGAGCAGTTCTTC. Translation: CASSEVLAGGSYNEQFF.

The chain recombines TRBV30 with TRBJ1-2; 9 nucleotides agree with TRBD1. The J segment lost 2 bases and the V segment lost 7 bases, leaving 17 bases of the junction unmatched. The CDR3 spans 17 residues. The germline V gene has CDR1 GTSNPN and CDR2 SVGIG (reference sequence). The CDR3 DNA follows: TGTGCCTCGAGCCCACAGGGGGCGAAGGGGGCGAACTATGGCTACACCTTC. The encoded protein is CASSPQGAKGANYGYTF.

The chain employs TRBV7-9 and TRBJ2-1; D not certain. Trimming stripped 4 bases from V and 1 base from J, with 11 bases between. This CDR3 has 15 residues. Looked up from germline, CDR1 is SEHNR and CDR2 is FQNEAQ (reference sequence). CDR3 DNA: TGTGCCAGCAGCTCCGCGTCTTATTCCTACAATGAGCAGTTCTTC. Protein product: CASSSASYSYNEQFF.

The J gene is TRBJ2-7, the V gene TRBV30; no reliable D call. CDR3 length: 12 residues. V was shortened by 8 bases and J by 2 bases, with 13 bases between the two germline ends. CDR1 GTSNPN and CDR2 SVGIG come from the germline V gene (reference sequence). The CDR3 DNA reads TGTGCCACACGAGGCGCGACCTACGAGCAGTACTTC. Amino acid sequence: CATRGATYEQYF.

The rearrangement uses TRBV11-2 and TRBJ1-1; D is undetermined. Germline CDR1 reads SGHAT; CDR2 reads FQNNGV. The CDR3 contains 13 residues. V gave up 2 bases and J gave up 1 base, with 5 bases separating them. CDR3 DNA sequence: TGTGCCAGCAGCTTACTACGGAACACTGAAGCTTTCTTT. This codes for CASSLLRNTEAFF. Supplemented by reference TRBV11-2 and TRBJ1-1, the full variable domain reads EAGVAQSPRYKIIEKRQSVAFWCNPISGHATLYWYQQILGQGPKLLIQFQNNGVVDDSQLPKDRFSAERLKGVDSTLKIQPAKLEDSAVYLCASSLLRNTEAFFGQGTRLTVV.